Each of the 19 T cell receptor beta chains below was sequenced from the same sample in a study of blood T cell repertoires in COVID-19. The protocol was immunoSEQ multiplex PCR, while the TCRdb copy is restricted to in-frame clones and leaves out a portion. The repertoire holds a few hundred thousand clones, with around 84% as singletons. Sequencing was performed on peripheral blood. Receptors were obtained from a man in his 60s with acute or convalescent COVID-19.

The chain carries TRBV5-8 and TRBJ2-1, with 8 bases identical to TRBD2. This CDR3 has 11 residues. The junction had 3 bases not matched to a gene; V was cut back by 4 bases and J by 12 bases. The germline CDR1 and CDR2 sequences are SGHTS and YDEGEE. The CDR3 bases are TGTGCCAGCAGCCCGGGAGGGTGGCAGTTCTTC. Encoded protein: CASSPGGWQFF.

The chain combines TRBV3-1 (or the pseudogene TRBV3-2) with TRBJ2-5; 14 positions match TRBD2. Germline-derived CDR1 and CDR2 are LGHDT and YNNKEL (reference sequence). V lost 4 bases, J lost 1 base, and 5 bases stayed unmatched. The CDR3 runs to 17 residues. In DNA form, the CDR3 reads TGTGCCAGCAGCCGGGGACTAGCGGGGGCCCTCCAAGAGACCCAGTACTTC. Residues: CASSRGLAGALQETQYF.

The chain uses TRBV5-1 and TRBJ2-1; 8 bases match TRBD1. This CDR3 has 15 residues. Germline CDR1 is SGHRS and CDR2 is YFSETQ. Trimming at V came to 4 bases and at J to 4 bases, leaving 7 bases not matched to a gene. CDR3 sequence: CASSKDQGAYNEQFF. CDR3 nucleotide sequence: TGCGCCAGCAGCAAAGACCAGGGGGCGTACAATGAGCAGTTCTTC.

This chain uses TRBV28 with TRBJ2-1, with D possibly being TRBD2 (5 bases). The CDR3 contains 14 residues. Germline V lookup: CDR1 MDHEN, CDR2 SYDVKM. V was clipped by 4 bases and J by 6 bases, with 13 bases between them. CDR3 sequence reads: CASSSPTSVNEQFF. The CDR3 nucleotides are TGTGCCAGCAGTTCCCCTACTAGTGTCAATGAGCAGTTCTTC.

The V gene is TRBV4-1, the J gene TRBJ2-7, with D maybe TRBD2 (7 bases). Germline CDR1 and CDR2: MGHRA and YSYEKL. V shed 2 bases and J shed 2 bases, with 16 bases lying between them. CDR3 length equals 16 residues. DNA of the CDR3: TGCGCCAGCAGCCAATTGGGGGGGACAAAAACCTACGAGCAGTACTTC. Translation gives CASSQLGGTKTYEQYF.

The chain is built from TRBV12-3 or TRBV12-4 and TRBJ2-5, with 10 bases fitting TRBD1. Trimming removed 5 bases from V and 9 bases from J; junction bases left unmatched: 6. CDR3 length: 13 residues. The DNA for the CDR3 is TGTGCCAGCAGTCCCGGACAGGGGGGGCCCCAGTACTTC. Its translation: CASSPGQGGPQYF.

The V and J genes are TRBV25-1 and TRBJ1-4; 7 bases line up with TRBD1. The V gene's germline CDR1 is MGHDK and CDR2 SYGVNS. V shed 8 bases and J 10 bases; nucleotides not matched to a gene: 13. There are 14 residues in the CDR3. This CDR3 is CASGSTTGAGKLFF. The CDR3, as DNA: TGTGCCAGCGGAAGTACCACAGGGGCGGGAAAACTGTTTTTT. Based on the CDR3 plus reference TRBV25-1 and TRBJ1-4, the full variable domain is EADIYQTPRYLVIGTGKKITLECSQTMGHDKMYWYQQDPGMELHLIHYSYGVNSTEKGDLSSESTVSRIRTEHFPLTLESARPSHTSQYLCASGSTTGAGKLFFGSGTQLSVL.

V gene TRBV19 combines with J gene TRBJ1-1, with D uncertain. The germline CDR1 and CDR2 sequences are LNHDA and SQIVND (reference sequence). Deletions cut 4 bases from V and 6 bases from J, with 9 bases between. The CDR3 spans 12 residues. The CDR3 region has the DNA TGTGCCAGTAGTAGCTCCGAGGCTGAAGCTTTCTTT. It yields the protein CASSSSEAEAFF.

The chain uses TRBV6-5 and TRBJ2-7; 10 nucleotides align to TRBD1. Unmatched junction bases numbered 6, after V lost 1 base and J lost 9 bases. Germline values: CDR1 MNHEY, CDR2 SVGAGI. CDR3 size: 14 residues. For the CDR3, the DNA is TGTGCCAGCAGTTACTTTCGGGACAGGGGTGGGCAGTACTTC. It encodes CASSYFRDRGGQYF.

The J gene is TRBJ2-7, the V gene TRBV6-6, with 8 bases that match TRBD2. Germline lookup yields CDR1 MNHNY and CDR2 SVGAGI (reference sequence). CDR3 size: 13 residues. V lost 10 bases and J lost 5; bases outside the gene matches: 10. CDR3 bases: TGTGCCACAAGCGGGGGTCCCCTCGACGAGCAGTACTTC. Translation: CATSGGPLDEQYF.

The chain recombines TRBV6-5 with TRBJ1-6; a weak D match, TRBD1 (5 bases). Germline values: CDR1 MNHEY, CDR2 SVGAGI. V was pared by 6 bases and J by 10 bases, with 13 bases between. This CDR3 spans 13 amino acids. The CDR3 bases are TGTGCCAGCAGGATCCGACAGATATCACCCCTCCACTTT. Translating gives CASRIRQISPLHF.

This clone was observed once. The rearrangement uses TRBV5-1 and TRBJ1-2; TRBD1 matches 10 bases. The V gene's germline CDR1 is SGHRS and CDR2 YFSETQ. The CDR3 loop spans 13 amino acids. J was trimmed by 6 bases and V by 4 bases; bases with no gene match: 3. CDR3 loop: CASSTGQGDGYTF. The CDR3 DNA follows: TGCGCCAGCAGCACCGGACAGGGGGATGGCTACACCTTC.

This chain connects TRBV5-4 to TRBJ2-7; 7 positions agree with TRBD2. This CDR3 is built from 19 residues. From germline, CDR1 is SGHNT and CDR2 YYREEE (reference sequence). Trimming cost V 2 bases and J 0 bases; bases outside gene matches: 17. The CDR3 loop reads CASSFSISQTSWSSYEQYF. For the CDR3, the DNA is TGTGCCAGCAGCTTTTCGATTTCCCAGACTAGCTGGAGCTCCTACGAGCAGTACTTC.

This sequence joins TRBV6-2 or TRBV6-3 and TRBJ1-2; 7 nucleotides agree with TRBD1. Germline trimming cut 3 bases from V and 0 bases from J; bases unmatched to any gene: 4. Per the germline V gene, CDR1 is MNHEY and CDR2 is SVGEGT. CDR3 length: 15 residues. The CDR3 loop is CASSYPGQPNYGYTF. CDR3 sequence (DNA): TGTGCCAGCAGTTATCCGGGACAGCCTAACTATGGCTACACCTTC.

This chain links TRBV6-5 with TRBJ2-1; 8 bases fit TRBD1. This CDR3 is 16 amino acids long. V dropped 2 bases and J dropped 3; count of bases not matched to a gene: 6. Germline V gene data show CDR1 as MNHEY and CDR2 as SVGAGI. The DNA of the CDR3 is TGTGCCAGCAGTTACATAGAAGGACAGGGCTACAATGAGCAGTTCTTC. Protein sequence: CASSYIEGQGYNEQFF.

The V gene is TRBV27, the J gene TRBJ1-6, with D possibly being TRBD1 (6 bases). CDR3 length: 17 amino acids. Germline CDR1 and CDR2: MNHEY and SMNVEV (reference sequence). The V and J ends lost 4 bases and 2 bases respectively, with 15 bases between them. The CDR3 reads CASSSPGRGAYNSPLHF. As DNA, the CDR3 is TGTGCCAGCAGTTCCCCAGGGAGGGGGGCCTATAATTCACCCCTCCACTTT.

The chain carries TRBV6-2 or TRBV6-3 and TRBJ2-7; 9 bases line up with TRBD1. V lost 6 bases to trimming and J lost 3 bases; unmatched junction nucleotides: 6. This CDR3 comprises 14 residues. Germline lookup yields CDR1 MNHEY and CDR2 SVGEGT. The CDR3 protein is CASSLAGQGYEQYF. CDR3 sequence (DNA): TGTGCCAGCAGCCTGGCGGGACAGGGCTACGAGCAGTACTTC.

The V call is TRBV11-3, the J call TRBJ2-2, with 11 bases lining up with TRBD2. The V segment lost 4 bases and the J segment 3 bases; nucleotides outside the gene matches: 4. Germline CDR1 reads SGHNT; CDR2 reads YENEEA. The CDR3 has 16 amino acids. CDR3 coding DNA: TGTGCCAGCAGCTCAGGGGGACTAGCGGACACCGGGGAGCTGTTTTTT. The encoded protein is CASSSGGLADTGELFF.

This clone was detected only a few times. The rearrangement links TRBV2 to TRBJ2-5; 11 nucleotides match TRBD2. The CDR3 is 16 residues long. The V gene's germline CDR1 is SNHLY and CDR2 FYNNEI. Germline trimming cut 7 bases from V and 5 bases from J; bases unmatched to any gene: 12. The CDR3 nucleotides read TGTGCCAGCACCCCCAGGGGTAGCGGGGGGGTGGAGACCCAGTACTTC. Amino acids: CASTPRGSGGVETQYF.